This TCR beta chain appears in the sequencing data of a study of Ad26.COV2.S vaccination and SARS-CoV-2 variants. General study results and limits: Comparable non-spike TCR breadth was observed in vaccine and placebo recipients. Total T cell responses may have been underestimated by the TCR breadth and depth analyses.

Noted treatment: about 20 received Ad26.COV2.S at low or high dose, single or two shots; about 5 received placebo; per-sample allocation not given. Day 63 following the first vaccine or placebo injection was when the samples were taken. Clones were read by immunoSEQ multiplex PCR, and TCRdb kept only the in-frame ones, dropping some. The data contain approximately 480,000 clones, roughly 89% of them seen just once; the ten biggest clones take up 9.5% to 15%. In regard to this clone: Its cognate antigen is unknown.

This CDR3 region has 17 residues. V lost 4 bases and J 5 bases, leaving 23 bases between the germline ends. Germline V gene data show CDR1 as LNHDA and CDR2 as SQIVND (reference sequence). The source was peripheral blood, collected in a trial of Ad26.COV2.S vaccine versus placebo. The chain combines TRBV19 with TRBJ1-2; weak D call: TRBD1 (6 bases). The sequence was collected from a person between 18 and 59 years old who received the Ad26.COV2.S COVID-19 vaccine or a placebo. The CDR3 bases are TGTGCCAGTAGTAAAGGGGGACCGACACAGGGCCTGTATGGCTACACCTTC. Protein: CASSKGGPTQGLYGYTF.